This TCR beta chain was sequenced in a study of shared clonotypes between healthy human individuals. The healthy adult donors were HIV-negative and reported no recent acute infections or vaccinations. Trimming stripped 3 bases from V and 0 bases from J, with 17 bases between. CDR1 and CDR2 (germline): SGHAT, FQNNGV. CDR3 length equals 18 residues. Sequencing used immunoSEQ multiplex PCR; TCRdb keeps in-frame clones, though not all of them. The sample lists more than 2 million clones, 95% occurring once. The sequenced sample consisted of naive CD4+ T cells sorted from blood. Indicated subset: CD45RA+ positively selected. The V call is TRBV11-2, the J call TRBJ2-2, with D possibly being TRBD1 or TRBD2 (6 bases each). This TCR derives from a man aged 18 to 35 in good health. CDR3 bases: TGTGCCAGCAGCTTCGGGGGCCCCGGGACATCGAACACCGGGGAGCTGTTTTTT. It translates to CASSFGGPGTSNTGELFF.